The entry below describes one T cell receptor (beta chain). Its target is not known. The record originates from a study of OX40 agonist ivuxolimab in advanced cancers. Study background: Aged roughly 23 to 85 with a mean of 60 years, they were approximately 79% male. Study-level results: Undetermined was the antigen specificity of the expanded peripheral T cells.

Sampled blood was obtained at baseline, cycle 4 day 1, and cycle 7 day 1. Profiling relied on immunoSEQ multiplex PCR, and the TCRdb table lists in-frame clones only, not all of them. Among 45,000 to 65,000 clones listed, roughly 86% were seen once. V dropped 2 bases and J dropped 4 bases, with 12 bases sitting between them. Germline lookup yields CDR1 WNHNN and CDR2 SYGVQD (reference sequence). The CDR3 has 15 amino acids. The source was CD4+ or CD8+ T cells sorted from blood, collected in a trial of the OX40 agonist ivuxolimab. The TCR was taken from an adult with an advanced solid tumor such as melanoma, head and neck, liver or kidney cancer. The chain couples TRBV10-1 to TRBJ2-1, with a tentative D call TRBD2 (5 bases). The CDR3 DNA is TGCGCCAGCAGTGAGGATCTAGCACCTTACAATGAGCAGTTCTTC. Amino acid sequence: CASSEDLAPYNEQFF.